One and the same sample provided the 2 T cell receptor beta chains below, sequenced in a study of T cells in Graves' hyperthyroidism and ophthalmopathy. Regions amplified from RNA transcripts were the TCR beta CDR3 regions. Initially, a first-round RT-PCR of the TCR CDR3 employed the HTBI primer set. TCRdb re-called the multiplex PCR reads with MiXCR, one entry per CDR3 protein. The sample consists of 300,000 to 400,000 distinct CDR3 sequences, 15% to 20% of them appearing once. Sequencing was done on a sample of blood. The receptor set was obtained from a woman aged 45-65 years with Graves' hyperthyroidism.

The chain employs TRBV7-8 and TRBJ2-1; D not certain. Germline-derived CDR1 and CDR2 are SGHVS and FQNEAQ. The V gene lost 1 base and the J gene lost 8 bases, with 15 bases spanning the gap. The CDR3 runs 15 residues. CDR3 in amino acids: CASSLGRIGRDEQFF. CDR3 in DNA: TGTGCCAGCAGCTTAGGGAGAATTGGCCGGGATGAGCAGTTCTTC.

The V call is TRBV20-1, the J call TRBJ2-2; TRBD2 aligns across 10 bases. The CDR3 totals 16 residues. With V trimmed by 6 bases and J by 7 bases, 14 bases remained unmatched. Germline CDR1 is DFQATT and CDR2 is SNEGSKA (reference sequence). CDR3 nucleotides: TGCAGTGCCCACTCTTTAATAGCGGGGGGCCACGGGGAGCTGTTTTTT. Translating gives CSAHSLIAGGHGELFF.